The source of this T cell receptor beta chain is a study of cytomegalovirus exposure and HLA in healthy donors. The PCR made use of 60 Vbeta and 13 Jbeta primers. Generated by immunoSEQ multiplex PCR, the TCRdb table keeps only in-frame clones and is missing some. The sample comprises 150,000 or so clones, roughly three quarters of which are singletons, and around 4.6% rests with the top ten. A single count supports this clone. CDR1 SNHLY and CDR2 FYNNEI come from the germline V gene. The CDR3 covers 14 residues. Trimming took off 4 bases at V and 4 bases at J, with 10 bases between the two ends. V gene TRBV2 combines with J gene TRBJ2-2; D might be TRBD1 (6 bases). The TCR originated in a man between 18 and 29 years old in good health and CMV-seropositive. The specimen sequenced was PBMCs. CDR3 DNA sequence: TGTGCCAGCAGTGTGGTCAGGGGCACCGGGGAGCTGTTTTTT. Translating gives CASSVVRGTGELFF.